The source of this T cell receptor (beta chain) is a study of T cell changes during pregnancy in multiple sclerosis. The assay was immunoSEQ multiplex PCR, and TCRdb's table has in-frame clones only and misses some. The sample has just under 85,000 clones; more than 85% are singletons. Germline CDR1 reads GTSNPN; CDR2 reads SVGIG (reference sequence). Trimming cost V 4 bases and J 2 bases; bases outside gene matches: 7. This CDR3 region has 14 residues. Sequencing was performed on peripheral blood, taken in the first trimester of pregnancy. The receptor's source is a female donor with multiple sclerosis, enrolled in a pregnancy study. This chain links TRBV30 with TRBJ1-2, with 7 bases lining up with TRBD1. The CDR3 here is CAWNRQGTNYGYTF. CDR3 nucleotide sequence: TGTGCCTGGAACAGACAGGGAACCAACTATGGCTACACCTTC.